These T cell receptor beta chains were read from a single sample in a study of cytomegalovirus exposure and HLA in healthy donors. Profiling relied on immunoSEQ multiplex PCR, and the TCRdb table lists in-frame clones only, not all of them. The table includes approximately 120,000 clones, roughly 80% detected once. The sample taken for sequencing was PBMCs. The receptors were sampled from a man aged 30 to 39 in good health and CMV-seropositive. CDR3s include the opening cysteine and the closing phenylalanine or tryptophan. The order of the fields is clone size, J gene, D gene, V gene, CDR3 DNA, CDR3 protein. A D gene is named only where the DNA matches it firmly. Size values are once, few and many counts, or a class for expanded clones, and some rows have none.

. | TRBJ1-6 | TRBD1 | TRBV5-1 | TGCGCCAGCAGAAGTGGGACAGGGGGCCTGAGCTCCTATAATTCACCCCTCCACTTT | CASRSGTGGLSSYNSPLHF
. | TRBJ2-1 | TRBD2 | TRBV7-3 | TGTGCCAGCAGCTTAAAAGCGGGGGGGCTCAATGAGCAGTTCTTC | CASSLKAGGLNEQFF
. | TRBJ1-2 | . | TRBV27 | TGTGCCAGCAGTTCAGGGTATGACTATGGCTACACCTTC | CASSSGYDYGYTF
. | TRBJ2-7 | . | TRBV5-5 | TGTGCCAGCACTCGGAGTGGGGGAGGAACGGGGGAGTACTTC | CASTRSGGGTGEYF
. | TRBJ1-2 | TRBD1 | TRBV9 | TGTGCCAGCAGCAAACAGGGGGCTCCTAACTATGGCTACACCTTC | CASSKQGAPNYGYTF
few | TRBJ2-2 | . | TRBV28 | TGTGCCACCAAGACAGTCCCCGGGGAGCTGTTTTTT | CATKTVPGELFF
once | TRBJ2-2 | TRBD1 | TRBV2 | TGTGCCAGCTCAGGACAGGCCATTACGAACACCGGGGAGCTGTTTTTT | CASSGQAITNTGELFF
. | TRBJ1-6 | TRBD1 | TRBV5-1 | TGCGCCAGTACCAGGGGGTATTATGGATCACCCCTCCACTTT | CASTRGYYGSPLHF
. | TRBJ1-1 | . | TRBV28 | TGTGCCAGCAGTTTCGGGATGAACACTGAAGCTTTCTTT | CASSFGMNTEAFF
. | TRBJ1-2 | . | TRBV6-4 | TGTGCCAGCAGTGGTACTAGGGACGGGGAGGACTACACCTTC | CASSGTRDGEDYTF
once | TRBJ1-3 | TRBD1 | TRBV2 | TGTGCCAGCAGTGGGGACAGGGGTTTCTCTGGAAACACCATATATTTT | CASSGDRGFSGNTIYF
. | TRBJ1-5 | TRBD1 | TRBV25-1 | TGTGCCAGCAGTCCAAATGGACAGGGTTTTAATCAGCCCCAGCATTTT | CASSPNGQGFNQPQHF
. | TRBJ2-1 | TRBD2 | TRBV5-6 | TGTGCCAGCAGCTTGGATAGTAGCGGGGCCAATGAGCAGTTCTTC | CASSLDSSGANEQFF
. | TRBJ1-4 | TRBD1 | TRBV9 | TGTGCCAGCAGCGGACAGGGAGATAGAGAAAAACTGTTTTTT | CASSGQGDREKLFF
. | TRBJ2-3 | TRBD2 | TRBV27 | TGTGCCAGCAGTTTATTAGGGCTAGCGGGGGCGCGCCGCACAGATACGCAGTATTTT | CASSLLGLAGARRTDTQYF
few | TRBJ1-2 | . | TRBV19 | TGTGCCAGTAGTCCCCTTAGGGAGTCCGGCTACACCTTC | CASSPLRESGYTF
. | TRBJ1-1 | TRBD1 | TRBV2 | TGTGCCAGCAGGCCCCGCCGGACAGGGGAAACTGAAGCTTTCTTT | CASRPRRTGETEAFF
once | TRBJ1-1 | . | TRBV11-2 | TGTGCCAGCACCACGACAGTGAACACTGAAGCTTTCTTT | CASTTTVNTEAFF
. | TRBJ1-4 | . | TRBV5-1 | TGCGCCAGCGGCGCGGGGAGGTCTAATGAAAAACTGTTTTTT | CASGAGRSNEKLFF
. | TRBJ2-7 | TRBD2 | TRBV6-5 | TGTGCCAGCGGAAAGCGGGGGGTCTACGAGCAGTACTTC | CASGKRGVYEQYF
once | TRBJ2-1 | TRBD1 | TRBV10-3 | TGTGCCATCAGCCTAATCGGACAGGGGGCAAGGAATGAGCAGTTCTTC | CAISLIGQGARNEQFF
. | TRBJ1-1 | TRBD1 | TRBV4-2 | TGTGCCAGCAGCCAAGAGGACAGGGGATCCACTGAAGCTTTCTTT | CASSQEDRGSTEAFF
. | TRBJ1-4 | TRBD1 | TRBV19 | TGTGCCAGTAGTACCGAGGTTCACGGGACAGGGGATGAAAAACTGTTTTTT | CASSTEVHGTGDEKLFF
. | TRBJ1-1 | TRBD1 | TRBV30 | TGTGCCTGGAGTCGACAGGGTATCGCTGAAGCTTTCTTT | CAWSRQGIAEAFF
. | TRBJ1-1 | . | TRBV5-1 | TGCGCCAGTCACCAGGGCCCTGAAGCTTTCTTT | CASHQGPEAFF
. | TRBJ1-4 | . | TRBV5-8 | TGTGCCAGCAGCGGAGACGGTATAACTAATGAAAAACTGTTTTTT | CASSGDGITNEKLFF
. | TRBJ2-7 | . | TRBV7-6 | TGTGCCAGCAGCTACCGGGACACGGGCTACGAGCAGTACTTC | CASSYRDTGYEQYF